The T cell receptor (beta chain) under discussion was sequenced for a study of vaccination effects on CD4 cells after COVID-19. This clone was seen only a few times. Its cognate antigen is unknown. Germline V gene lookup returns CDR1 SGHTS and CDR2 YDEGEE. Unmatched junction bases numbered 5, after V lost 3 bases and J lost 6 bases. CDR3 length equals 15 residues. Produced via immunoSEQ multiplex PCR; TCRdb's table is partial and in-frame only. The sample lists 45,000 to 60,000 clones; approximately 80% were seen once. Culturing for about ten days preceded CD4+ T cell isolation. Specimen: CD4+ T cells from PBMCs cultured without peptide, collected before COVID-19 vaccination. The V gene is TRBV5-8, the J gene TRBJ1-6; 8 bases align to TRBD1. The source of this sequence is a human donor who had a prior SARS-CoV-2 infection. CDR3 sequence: CASSSSDRGNSPLHF. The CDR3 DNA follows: TGTGCCAGCAGCTCTTCAGACAGGGGTAATTCACCCCTCCACTTT.